This TCR beta chain derives from a study of T-cell reconstitution after alpha-beta-depleted transplantation in children. Preparation of the TCRbeta library involved a method that used unique molecular identifiers. TCRdb itself ran the PCR reads through MiXCR, one entry per CDR3 protein. This sample carries more than 250,000 distinct CDR3 sequences, 9.9% of them seen once, and the ten largest clones take around 10%. Between the trimmed V and J ends, which lost 2 bases and 7 bases, there was a span of 20 bases. CDR3 size: 16 residues. Germline V gene lookup returns CDR1 SGHVS and CDR2 FQNEAQ. This clonotype was detected only a few times.

This receptor was identified in a human donor who donated a stem cell graft to a child with SCID. The material sequenced was PBMCs from the stem cell graft donor, taken from the stem cell graft. The rearrangement links TRBV7-8 to TRBJ2-5; TRBD1 might be the D (5 bases). The CDR3: CASSLTGRVTTGTQYF. The CDR3 nucleotides read TGTGCCAGCAGCTTAACCGGCAGGGTGACCACAGGGACCCAGTACTTC.